This entry features one T cell receptor beta chain sequence. The V gene lost 3 bases and the J gene lost 1 base, with 13 bases spanning the gap. The CDR3 length is 16 residues. Germline V gene sequence: CDR1 SNHLY, CDR2 FYNNEI. This record comes from a study of blood T cell repertoires in COVID-19. Overall study context: Material from acute and convalescent COVID-19 was sourced from the United States, Italy and Spain.

Per the authors' pipeline: Amplifying reference gene primers gave estimates of nucleated cell counts. Clones were sequenced by immunoSEQ multiplex PCR, and TCRdb holds only the in-frame ones, with some missing. That table supplies the V and J calls and clone size; D and trimming were determined from the DNA. The sample has around 160,000 clones; approximately 86% are singletons. The sample consisted of peripheral blood. This clonotype was sampled from a woman between 35 and 50 years old with active or convalescent COVID-19. V is TRBV2 and J is TRBJ1-5; D might be TRBD1 (6 bases). The CDR3 loop reads CASSDPGRGSNQPQHF. Written as DNA, the CDR3 is TGTGCCAGCAGTGATCCTGGCAGGGGAAGCAATCAGCCCCAGCATTTT.